This TCR beta chain emerged from a study of cytotoxic CD8 clonotypes in ibrutinib-treated CLL. This CDR3 has 12 residues. Trimming removed 6 bases at V and 9 bases at J, with 11 bases between. CDR1 is LNHDA and CDR2 is SQIVND in the germline V gene (reference sequence). Only a few counts were recorded for this clone. The data were produced by immunoSEQ multiplex PCR, yet TCRdb's version contains in-frame clones alone and is incomplete. The sample shows approximately 12,000 clones, about 62% of them seen only once. V usage is TRBV19 and J usage is TRBJ1-4; D remains ambiguous. This sequence was found in a human donor with chronic lymphocytic leukemia. This sample comprised PBMCs, obtained before ibrutinib treatment. CDR3 DNA: TGTGCCAGTAGCATCGGCGGTAAAAAACTGTTTTTT. This encodes CASSIGGKKLFF.